This TCR beta chain was captured by sequencing in a study of T-cell reconstitution after alpha-beta-depleted transplantation in children. A library of TCRbeta sequences, prepared with unique molecular identifiers, was generated. TCRdb redid the calling of the PCR reads with MiXCR, one entry per CDR3 protein. The sample has some 520,000 distinct CDR3 sequences; about 33% are singletons. The receptor was isolated from a human donor who donated a stem cell graft to a child with aplastic anemia. The sequencing used PBMCs from the stem cell graft donor, collected from the stem cell graft.

The CDR3 nucleotides are TGCAGTGCTAGGGAACTAGCGGGAGATTCTGAGCAGTTCTTC. Translation gives CSARELAGDSEQFF. This chain uses TRBV20-1 with TRBJ2-1; 11 bases are shared with TRBD2. The length of the CDR3 is 14 residues. The V and J ends lost 3 bases and 9 bases, in that order; junction bases with no gene match: 7. Germline assignment: CDR1 DFQATT and CDR2 SNEGSKA (reference sequence).